The rows below give T cell receptor beta chains drawn from one sample of a study of Ad26.COV2.S vaccination and SARS-CoV-2 variants. Only in-frame clones appear in the TCRdb table, and some are missing; sequencing was by immunoSEQ multiplex PCR. The sample holds around 300,000 clones; about 86% are singletons and the top ten take around 11%. This material consisted of peripheral blood, taken in a trial of Ad26.COV2.S vaccine versus placebo. The receptors derive from a person aged 18-60 years who received the Ad26.COV2.S COVID-19 vaccine or a placebo. The CDR3 runs from the conserved cysteine through the conserved F or W. Fields, in order: V gene, D gene, J gene, clone size, CDR3 protein, CDR3 DNA. A D gene is named only where the DNA matches it firmly. Where a row states a size, it is once, few, many or the class of an expanded clone; other rows omit it.

V: TRBV7-6
D: .
J: TRBJ1-2
size: few
CDR3: CASSPPQGYGYTF
DNA: TGTGCCAGCAGCCCACCTCAGGGCTATGGCTACACCTTC

V: TRBV23-1
D: .
J: TRBJ2-5
size: .
CDR3: CASSFLLQGKTQYF
DNA: TGCGCCAGCAGTTTCCTCCTACAGGGAAAGACCCAGTACTTC

V: TRBV18
D: .
J: TRBJ2-7
size: .
CDR3: CASSQGTSYEQYF
DNA: TGTGCCAGCTCGCAGGGGACCTCCTACGAGCAGTACTTC

V: TRBV30
D: .
J: TRBJ1-2
size: once
CDR3: CAWSSFRNRYTF
DNA: TGTGCCTGGAGCTCGTTTAGGAACCGCTACACCTTC

V: TRBV6-5
D: .
J: TRBJ2-1
size: .
CDR3: CASSYSGYEQFF
DNA: TGTGCCAGCAGTTACTCCGGGTATGAGCAGTTCTTC

V: TRBV5-1
D: .
J: TRBJ2-2
size: once
CDR3: CASRPGGMNTGELFF
DNA: TGCGCCAGCCGGCCAGGGGGGATGAACACCGGGGAGCTGTTTTTT

V: TRBV11-3
D: TRBD1
J: TRBJ2-2
size: .
CDR3: CASSGYGQGYTGELFF
DNA: TGTGCCAGCAGCGGGTATGGACAGGGTTATACCGGGGAGCTGTTTTTT

V: TRBV5-5
D: TRBD2
J: TRBJ2-3
size: .
CDR3: CASSLGLAGTTDTQYF
DNA: TGTGCCAGCAGCTTGGGGCTAGCGGGGACCACAGATACGCAGTATTTT

V: TRBV13
D: .
J: TRBJ1-5
size: .
CDR3: CASSYREGQPQHF
DNA: TGTGCCAGCAGCTACAGGGAGGGTCAGCCCCAGCATTTT

V: TRBV20-1
D: TRBD1
J: TRBJ2-1
size: few
CDR3: CSASGTGAYNEQFF
DNA: TGCAGTGCAAGTGGGACAGGGGCCTACAATGAGCAGTTCTTC

V: TRBV3-1/TRBV3-2
D: .
J: TRBJ1-1
size: .
CDR3: CASSPMENTEAFF
DNA: TGTGCCAGCAGCCCCATGGAGAACACTGAAGCTTTCTTT

V: TRBV6-4
D: .
J: TRBJ2-1
size: .
CDR3: CASSQGQGSYNEQFF
DNA: TGTGCCAGCAGTCAGGGTCAGGGGTCCTACAATGAGCAGTTCTTC

V: TRBV7-8
D: TRBD2
J: TRBJ2-5
size: .
CDR3: CASSARTSWEPQYF
DNA: TGTGCCAGCAGCGCGCGGACTAGCTGGGAGCCCCAGTACTTC

V: TRBV7-9
D: .
J: TRBJ1-1
size: .
CDR3: CASSLRQLNTEAFF
DNA: TGTGCCAGCAGCTTAAGACAGTTGAACACTGAAGCTTTCTTT

V: TRBV4-3
D: TRBD2
J: TRBJ2-7
size: .
CDR3: CASSQDEREGYEQYF
DNA: TGCGCCAGCAGCCAAGACGAGCGGGAGGGTTACGAGCAGTACTTC

V: TRBV24-1
D: TRBD1
J: TRBJ1-5
size: .
CDR3: CATSDGTGGGQPQHF
DNA: TGTGCCACCAGTGATGGGACAGGGGGCGGTCAGCCCCAGCATTTT

V: TRBV19
D: TRBD1
J: TRBJ2-5
size: .
CDR3: CASSFRGGYQETQYF
DNA: TGTGCCAGTAGTTTCCGAGGGGGCTACCAAGAGACCCAGTACTTC

V: TRBV4-2
D: TRBD2
J: TRBJ2-2
size: .
CDR3: CASSQDVLAGGAGELFF
DNA: TGTGCCAGCAGCCAAGATGTACTAGCGGGGGGTGCCGGGGAGCTGTTTTTT

V: TRBV5-1
D: .
J: TRBJ2-1
size: .
CDR3: CASSLAGGPNEQFF
DNA: TGCGCCAGCAGCTTGGCCGGGGGTCCAAATGAGCAGTTCTTC

V: TRBV5-4
D: .
J: TRBJ1-1
size: .
CDR3: CASSLNGWNTEAFF
DNA: TGTGCCAGCAGCCTAAATGGATGGAACACTGAAGCTTTCTTT

V: TRBV12-3/TRBV12-4
D: .
J: TRBJ1-6
size: .
CDR3: CASSSDRHSPLHF
DNA: TGTGCCAGCAGTTCAGACAGGCATTCACCCCTCCACTTT

V: TRBV6-2/TRBV6-3
D: .
J: TRBJ2-5
size: .
CDR3: CASSYPRGEETQYF
DNA: TGTGCCAGCAGTTACCCGAGGGGGGAAGAGACCCAGTACTTC

V: TRBV28
D: .
J: TRBJ1-1
size: .
CDR3: CASSLRGGNTEAFF
DNA: TGTGCCAGCAGTTTGAGGGGAGGAAACACTGAAGCTTTCTTT

V: TRBV9
D: .
J: TRBJ2-3
size: .
CDR3: CASSVAGQGGTDTQYF
DNA: TGTGCCAGCAGCGTAGCAGGGCAAGGGGGCACAGATACGCAGTATTTT

V: TRBV27
D: TRBD2
J: TRBJ2-2
size: .
CDR3: CASSFLAGTGELFF
DNA: TGTGCCAGCAGTTTCCTAGCGGGCACCGGGGAGCTGTTTTTT

V: TRBV12-3/TRBV12-4
D: .
J: TRBJ2-7
size: .
CDR3: CASSPNFYEQYF
DNA: TGTGCCAGCAGTCCGAACTTCTACGAGCAGTACTTC

V: TRBV28
D: .
J: TRBJ2-7
size: once
CDR3: CASSLPGAYEQYF
DNA: TGTGCCAGCAGTTTACCGGGAGCGTACGAGCAGTACTTC

V: TRBV5-5
D: .
J: TRBJ1-5
size: few
CDR3: CASSLAEDQPQHF
DNA: TGTGCCAGCAGCTTGGCCGAGGATCAGCCCCAGCATTTT

V: TRBV19
D: .
J: TRBJ2-7
size: .
CDR3: CASSVAKDSYEQYF
DNA: TGTGCCAGTAGTGTCGCGAAGGATTCCTACGAGCAGTACTTC

V: TRBV5-1
D: .
J: TRBJ1-2
size: .
CDR3: CASSAEQGRGYGYTF
DNA: TGCGCCAGCAGCGCTGAACAGGGAAGGGGCTATGGCTACACCTTC

V: TRBV7-9
D: .
J: TRBJ1-5
size: .
CDR3: CASSLEAGDQPQHF
DNA: TGTGCCAGCAGCTTAGAGGCAGGCGATCAGCCCCAGCATTTT

V: TRBV3-1/TRBV3-2
D: TRBD1
J: TRBJ2-2
size: .
CDR3: CASSQGTGKSGELFF
DNA: TGTGCCAGCAGCCAAGGGACAGGGAAGTCCGGGGAGCTGTTTTTT

V: TRBV6-5
D: .
J: TRBJ1-1
size: .
CDR3: CASSYSLVMNTEAFF
DNA: TGTGCCAGCAGTTATTCGCTGGTAATGAACACTGAAGCTTTCTTT

V: TRBV7-9
D: .
J: TRBJ2-1
size: .
CDR3: CASSLSGGNEQFF
DNA: TGTGCCAGCAGCTTGTCTGGCGGCAATGAGCAGTTCTTC

V: TRBV28
D: TRBD1
J: TRBJ2-5
size: .
CDR3: CASSADRGEWETQYF
DNA: TGTGCCAGCAGCGCGGACAGGGGGGAGTGGGAGACCCAGTACTTC

V: TRBV25-1
D: .
J: TRBJ1-2
size: .
CDR3: CASSYSYGYTF
DNA: TGTGCCAGCTCCTACAGCTATGGCTACACCTTC

V: TRBV6-1
D: .
J: TRBJ2-3
size: .
CDR3: CASSEAPGGSPTDTQYF
DNA: TGTGCCAGCAGTGAAGCGCCCGGCGGTAGCCCCACAGATACGCAGTATTTT

V: TRBV28
D: .
J: TRBJ1-2
size: .
CDR3: CASSLYGLTYGYTF
DNA: TGTGCCAGCAGTTTGTATGGCCTTACCTATGGCTACACCTTC

V: TRBV19
D: .
J: TRBJ1-5
size: .
CDR3: CASSIWVVGTQPQHF
DNA: TGTGCCAGTAGTATTTGGGTAGTGGGGACTCAGCCCCAGCATTTT

V: TRBV7-9
D: TRBD2
J: TRBJ2-1
size: .
CDR3: CASRNGLAVYNEQFF
DNA: TGTGCCAGCAGGAACGGACTAGCGGTCTACAATGAGCAGTTCTTC